This T cell receptor beta chain was identified in a study of T cell responses to AZD1222 COVID-19 vaccine. As to this clone: Antigen: not known.

Study-wide findings and caveats: Clonal diversity was possibly underestimated, and the donors were mostly white British, with more females.

Only in-frame clones appear in the TCRdb table, and some are missing; sequencing was by immunoSEQ multiplex PCR. The sample includes some 140,000 clones, more than 85% of them seen just once. The length of the CDR3 is 13 residues. Germline V CDR1 and CDR2: LNHDA, SQIVND (reference sequence). V lost 10 bases and J 2 bases, leaving 14 bases between the germline ends. This chain joins TRBV19 and TRBJ1-2; the D gene is possibly TRBD1 (5 bases). This sequence originates from an adult in good health. The specimen comprised peripheral blood, sampled on day 0 of AZD1222 vaccination. This chain's CDR3 is CATLGGGNYGYTF. The CDR3 region has the DNA TGTGCCACCCTCGGGGGGGGAAACTATGGCTACACCTTC.